The TCR beta chain described here comes from a study of quantifying T cell responses using KT2 cells. Across the study: Reverse transcription used primers in the TCR alpha and beta constant regions. Under optimum conditions, T4 ligation efficiency was estimated at more than 9.5%. General study findings and limits: Even the lowest spike-in, about one KT2 cell per 100,000 PBMC, yielded detectable KT2 sequences. KT2 sequence counts showed saturation when very many KT2 cells were spiked in.

Known numbers of the T cell clone KT2 were added to PBMC. Each cDNA got a UMI-containing oligo ligated at its 3' end. The first PCR ran roughly 4 cycles with an equimolar RC1.1 and RC1.2 beta primer mix. A single record per CDR3 protein comes from TCRdb applying MiXCR to the UMI-ligation and nested PCR reads. Here the sample spans over 40,000 distinct CDR3 sequences, around 10% being singletons. In regard to this clonotype: As yet, its antigen is unknown.

The CDR3 is made up of 14 amino acids. V lost 3 bases, J lost 4 bases, and 12 bases lay in between. Germline values: CDR1 MNHNS, CDR2 SASEGT. The TCR comes from a human donor. The chain employs TRBV6-1 and TRBJ1-1; D may be TRBD1 (6 bases). The sequenced sample was PBMCs spiked with cells of the T cell clone KT2. CDR3 nucleotide sequence: TGTGCCAGCAGTGACCTACAGGGTGTCACTGAAGCTTTCTTT. It codes for CASSDLQGVTEAFF.